These T cell receptor beta chains were read from a single sample in a study of OX40 agonist ivuxolimab in advanced cancers. The repertoire was sequenced with immunoSEQ multiplex PCR; TCRdb's copy has only in-frame clones and lacks some. The data show roughly 40,000 clones, approximately 84% seen once. This material consisted of CD4+ or CD8+ T cells sorted from blood, taken in a trial of the OX40 agonist ivuxolimab. The receptor source for this set is an adult with an advanced solid tumor such as melanoma, head and neck, liver or kidney cancer. CDR3s include the opening cysteine and the closing phenylalanine or tryptophan. Each record gives: V gene, D gene, clone size, J gene, CDR3 protein, CDR3 DNA. D genes are given only for firm matches. The size of a clone is reported for some rows only, either as once, few or many, or as a class for expanded clones.

TRBV27	TRBD1	NA	TRBJ1-2	CASSLYPGQEHSNYGYTF	TGTGCCAGCAGTTTATACCCGGGACAGGAACACTCTAACTATGGCTACACCTTC
TRBV6-5	TRBD2	NA	TRBJ2-3	CASSSVGGALDTQYF	TGTGCCAGCAGTTCTGTCGGGGGGGCCTTAGATACGCAGTATTTT
TRBV4-1	NA	NA	TRBJ1-1	CASSQVRGQTNTEAFF	TGCGCCAGCAGCCAAGTGAGGGGTCAGACGAACACTGAAGCTTTCTTT
TRBV7-9	NA	NA	TRBJ1-3	CASSSPGSSGNTIYF	TGTGCCAGCAGCAGTCCAGGAAGCTCTGGAAACACCATATATTTT
TRBV4-1	NA	NA	TRBJ1-1	CASSQDSGVDTEAFF	TGCGCCAGCAGCCAAGATTCGGGTGTGGACACTGAAGCTTTCTTT
TRBV15	TRBD1	NA	TRBJ2-7	CATSREGQLYEQYF	TGTGCCACCAGCAGAGAGGGACAGCTCTACGAGCAGTACTTC
TRBV6-1	NA	NA	TRBJ2-2	CASSEGTGPRELFF	TGTGCCAGCAGTGAAGGCACAGGACCACGGGAGCTGTTTTTT
TRBV10-3	NA	NA	TRBJ1-1	CAISYSGDTEAFF	TGTGCCATCAGCTATTCAGGTGACACTGAAGCTTTCTTT
TRBV4-3	NA	NA	TRBJ2-1	CASSQDRVYNEQFF	TGCGCCAGCAGCCAAGATAGGGTCTACAATGAGCAGTTCTTC
TRBV4-3	NA	few	TRBJ1-1	CASSPTENTEAFF	TGCGCCAGCAGCCCGACAGAGAACACTGAAGCTTTCTTT
TRBV7-9	NA	once	TRBJ2-7	CASSLGKASSYEQYF	TGTGCCAGCAGCTTGGGGAAGGCTAGCTCCTACGAGCAGTACTTC
TRBV6-1	NA	NA	TRBJ2-7	CASLGPPGYEQYF	TGTGCCAGCCTAGGACCCCCGGGTTACGAGCAGTACTTC
TRBV13	NA	NA	TRBJ1-6	CASSSSPDLALHF	TGTGCCAGCAGCTCCTCCCCGGATTTGGCCCTCCACTTT
TRBV13	TRBD1	NA	TRBJ1-2	CASSSDRGRTGYGYTF	TGTGCCAGCAGCTCAGACAGGGGACGAACGGGGTATGGCTACACCTTC
TRBV7-9	NA	NA	TRBJ2-7	CASSFWDRAYEQYF	TGTGCCAGCAGCTTCTGGGACCGAGCCTACGAGCAGTACTTC
TRBV5-6	TRBD1	NA	TRBJ2-7	CASIGQGFEQYF	TGTGCCAGCATTGGACAGGGGTTCGAGCAGTACTTC
TRBV30	NA	once	TRBJ1-3	CAWSEGRAGNTIYF	TGTGCCTGGAGTGAGGGTAGGGCTGGAAACACCATATATTTT
TRBV19	TRBD2	NA	TRBJ2-2	CASRAGEGTGELFF	TGTGCCAGTAGAGCGGGGGAGGGGACCGGGGAGCTGTTTTTT
TRBV27	TRBD1	few	TRBJ1-2	CASSSTHRGNHYGYTF	TGTGCCAGCAGTTCAACACACAGGGGGAATCACTATGGCTACACCTTC
TRBV4-2	NA	few	TRBJ1-2	CASSQERSGRHGYTF	TGTGCCAGCAGCCAAGAGAGGTCGGGTCGGCATGGCTACACCTTC